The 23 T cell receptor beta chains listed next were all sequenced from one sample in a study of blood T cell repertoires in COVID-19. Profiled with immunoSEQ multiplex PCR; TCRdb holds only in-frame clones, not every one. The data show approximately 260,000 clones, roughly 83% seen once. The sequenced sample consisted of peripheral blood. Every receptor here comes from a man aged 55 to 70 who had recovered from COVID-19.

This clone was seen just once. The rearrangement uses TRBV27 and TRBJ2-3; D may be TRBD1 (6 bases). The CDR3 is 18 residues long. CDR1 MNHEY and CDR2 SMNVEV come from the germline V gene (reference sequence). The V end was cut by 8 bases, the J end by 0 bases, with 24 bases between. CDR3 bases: TGTGCCAGCTCGTTTTACCTTCACAGGGATCCTAGCACAGATACGCAGTATTTT. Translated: CASSFYLHRDPSTDTQYF.

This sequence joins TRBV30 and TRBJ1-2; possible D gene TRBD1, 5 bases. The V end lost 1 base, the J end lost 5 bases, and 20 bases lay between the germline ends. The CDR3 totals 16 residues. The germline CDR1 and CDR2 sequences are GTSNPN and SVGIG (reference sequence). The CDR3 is CAWSALGQPKMYGYTF. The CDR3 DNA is TGTGCCTGGAGTGCCTTGGGGCAGCCCAAGATGTATGGCTACACCTTC.

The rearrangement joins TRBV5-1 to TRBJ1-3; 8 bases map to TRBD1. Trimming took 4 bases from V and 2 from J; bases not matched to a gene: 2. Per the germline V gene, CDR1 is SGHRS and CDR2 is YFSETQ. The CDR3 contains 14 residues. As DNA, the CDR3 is TGCGCCAGCAGCCTACAGGGGGCTGGAAACACCATATATTTT. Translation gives CASSLQGAGNTIYF.

The CDR3 DNA follows: TGTGCCACCAGTCCCGGGACACCAAAACAAGAGACCCAGTACTTC. Translated, it gives CATSPGTPKQETQYF. The chain joins TRBV15 to TRBJ2-5, with D possibly matching TRBD1 (6 bases). The CDR3 consists of 15 residues. Trimming stripped 6 bases from V and 2 bases from J, with 16 bases between. CDR1 and CDR2 from the germline V gene are LNHNV and YYDKDF (reference sequence).

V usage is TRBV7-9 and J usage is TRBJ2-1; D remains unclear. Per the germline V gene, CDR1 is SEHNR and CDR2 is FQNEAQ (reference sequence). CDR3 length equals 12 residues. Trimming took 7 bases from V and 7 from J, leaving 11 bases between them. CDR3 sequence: CASTTLWNEQFF. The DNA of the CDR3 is TGTGCCAGCACCACACTCTGGAATGAGCAGTTCTTC.

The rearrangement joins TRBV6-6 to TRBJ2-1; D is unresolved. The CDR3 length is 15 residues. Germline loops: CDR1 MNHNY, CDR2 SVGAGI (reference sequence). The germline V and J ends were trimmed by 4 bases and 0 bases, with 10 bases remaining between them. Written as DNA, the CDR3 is TGTGCCAGCAGTTCTAGGATTGACTCCTACAATGAGCAGTTCTTC. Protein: CASSSRIDSYNEQFF.

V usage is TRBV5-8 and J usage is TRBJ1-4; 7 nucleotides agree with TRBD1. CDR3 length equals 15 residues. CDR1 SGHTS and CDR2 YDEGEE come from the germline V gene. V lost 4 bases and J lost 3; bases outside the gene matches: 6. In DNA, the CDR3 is TGTGCCAGCAGCGTCAAGGACAGGCCTAATGAAAAACTGTTTTTT. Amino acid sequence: CASSVKDRPNEKLFF.

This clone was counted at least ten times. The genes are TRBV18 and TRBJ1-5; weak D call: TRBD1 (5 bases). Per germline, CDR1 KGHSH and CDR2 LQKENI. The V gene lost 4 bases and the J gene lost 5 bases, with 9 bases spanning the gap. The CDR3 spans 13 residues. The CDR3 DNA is TGTGCCAGCTCACGGGGGAGGGATCAGCCCCAGCATTTT. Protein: CASSRGRDQPQHF.

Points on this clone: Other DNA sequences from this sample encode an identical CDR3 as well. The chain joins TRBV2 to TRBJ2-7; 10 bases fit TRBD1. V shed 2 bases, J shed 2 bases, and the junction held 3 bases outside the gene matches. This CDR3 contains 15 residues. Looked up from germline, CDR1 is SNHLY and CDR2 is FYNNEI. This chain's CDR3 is CASSESGQGPYEQYF. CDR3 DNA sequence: TGTGCCAGCAGTGAATCGGGACAGGGGCCCTACGAGCAGTACTTC.

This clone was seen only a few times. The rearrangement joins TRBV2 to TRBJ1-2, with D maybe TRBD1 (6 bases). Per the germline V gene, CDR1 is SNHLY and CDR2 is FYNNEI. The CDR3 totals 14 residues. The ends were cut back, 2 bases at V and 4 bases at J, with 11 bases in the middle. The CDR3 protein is CASSERGAGYGYTF. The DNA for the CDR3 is TGTGCCAGCAGTGAACGGGGGGCAGGCTATGGCTACACCTTC.

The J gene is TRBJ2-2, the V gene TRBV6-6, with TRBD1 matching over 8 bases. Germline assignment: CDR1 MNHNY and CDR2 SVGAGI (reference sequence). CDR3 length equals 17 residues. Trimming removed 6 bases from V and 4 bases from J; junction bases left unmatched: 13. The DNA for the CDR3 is TGTGCCAGCAGCCGAAATACCGGACAGGGTAGCACCGGGGAGCTGTTTTTT. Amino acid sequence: CASSRNTGQGSTGELFF.

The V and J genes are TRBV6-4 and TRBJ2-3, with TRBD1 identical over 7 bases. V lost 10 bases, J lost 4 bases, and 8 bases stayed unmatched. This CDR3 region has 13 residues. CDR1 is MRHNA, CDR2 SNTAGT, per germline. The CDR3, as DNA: TGTGCCACCAGCGCTCAGGGGGCAGATACGCAGTATTTT. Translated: CATSAQGADTQYF.

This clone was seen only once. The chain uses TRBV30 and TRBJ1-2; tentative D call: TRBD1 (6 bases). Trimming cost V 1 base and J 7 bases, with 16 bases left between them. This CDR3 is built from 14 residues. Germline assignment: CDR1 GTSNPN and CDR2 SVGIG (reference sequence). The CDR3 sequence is CAWSDLAGVAGYTF. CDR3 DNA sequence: TGTGCCTGGAGTGACTTGGCAGGGGTGGCTGGCTACACCTTC.

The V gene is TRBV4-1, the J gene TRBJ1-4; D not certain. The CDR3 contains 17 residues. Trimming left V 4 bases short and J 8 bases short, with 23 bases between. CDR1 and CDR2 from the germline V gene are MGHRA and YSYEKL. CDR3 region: CASSRPGVGRLGEKLFF. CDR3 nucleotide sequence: TGCGCCAGCAGCCGGCCTGGAGTAGGGAGGCTGGGCGAAAAACTGTTTTTT.

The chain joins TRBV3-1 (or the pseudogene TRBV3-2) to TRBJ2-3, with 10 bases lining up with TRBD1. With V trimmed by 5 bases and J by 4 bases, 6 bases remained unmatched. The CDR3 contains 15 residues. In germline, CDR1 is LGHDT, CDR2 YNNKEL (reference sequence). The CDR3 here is CASSLGQGLPDTQYF. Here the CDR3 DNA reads TGTGCCAGCAGCTTGGGACAGGGGCTCCCAGATACGCAGTATTTT.

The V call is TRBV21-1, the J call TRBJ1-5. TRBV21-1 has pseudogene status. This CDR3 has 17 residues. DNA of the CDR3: TGTGCCAGCAGCAATCGGTGTTTCCTAGTTAGCAATCAGCCCCAGCATTTT. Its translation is CASSNRCFLVSNQPQHF.

The CDR3 here is CASSSPGEGTAGELFF. Written as DNA, the CDR3 is TGTGCCAGCAGTTCCCCGGGGGAGGGGACGGCCGGGGAGCTGTTTTTT. The chain employs TRBV6-5 and TRBJ2-2; TRBD2 matches 7 bases. CDR3 length equals 16 residues. V was pared by 4 bases and J by 6 bases, with 11 bases of the junction left unmatched. The germline CDR1 and CDR2 sequences are MNHEY and SVGAGI.

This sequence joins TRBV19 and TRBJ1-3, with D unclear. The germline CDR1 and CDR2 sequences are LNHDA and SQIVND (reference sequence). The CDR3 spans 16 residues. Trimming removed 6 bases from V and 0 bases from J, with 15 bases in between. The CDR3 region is CASSPFGTSSGNTIYF. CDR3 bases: TGTGCCAGTAGCCCCTTTGGCACTAGCTCTGGAAACACCATATATTTT.

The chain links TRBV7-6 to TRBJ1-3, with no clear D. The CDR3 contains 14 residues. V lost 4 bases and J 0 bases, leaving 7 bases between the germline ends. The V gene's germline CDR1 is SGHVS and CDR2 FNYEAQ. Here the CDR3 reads CASSSQSSGNTIYF. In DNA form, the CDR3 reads TGTGCCAGCAGCTCACAGAGCTCTGGAAACACCATATATTTT.

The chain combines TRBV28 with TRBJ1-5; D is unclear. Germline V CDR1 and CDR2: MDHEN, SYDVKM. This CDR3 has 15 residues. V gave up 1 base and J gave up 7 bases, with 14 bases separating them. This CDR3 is CASSLYNRQEQPQHF. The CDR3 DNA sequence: TGTGCCAGCAGTTTATATAATCGGCAGGAACAGCCCCAGCATTTT.

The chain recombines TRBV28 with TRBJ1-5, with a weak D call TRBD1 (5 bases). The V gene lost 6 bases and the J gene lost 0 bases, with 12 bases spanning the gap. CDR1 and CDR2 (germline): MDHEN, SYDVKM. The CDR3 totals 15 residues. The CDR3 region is CASRGDRHSNQPQHF. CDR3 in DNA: TGTGCCAGCAGGGGCGACAGACATAGCAATCAGCCCCAGCATTTT. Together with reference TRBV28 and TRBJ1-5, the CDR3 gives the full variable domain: DVKVTQSSRYLVKRTGEKVFLECVQDMDHENMFWYRQDPGLGLRLIYFSYDVKMKEKGDIPEGYSVSREKKERFSLILESASTNQTSMYLCASRGDRHSNQPQHFGDGTRLSIL.

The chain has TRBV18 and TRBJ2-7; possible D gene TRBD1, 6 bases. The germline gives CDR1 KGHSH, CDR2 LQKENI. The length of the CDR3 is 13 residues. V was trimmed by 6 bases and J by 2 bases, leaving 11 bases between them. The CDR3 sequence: CASSFGQPYEQYF. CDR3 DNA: TGTGCCAGCTCGTTTGGACAGCCCTACGAGCAGTACTTC.

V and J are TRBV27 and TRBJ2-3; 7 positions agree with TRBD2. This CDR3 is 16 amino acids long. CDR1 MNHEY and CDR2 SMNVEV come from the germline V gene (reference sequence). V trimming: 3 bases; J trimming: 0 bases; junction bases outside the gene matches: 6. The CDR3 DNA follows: TGTGCCAGCAGTTTTAGGCTAGCGGAAAGCACAGATACGCAGTATTTT. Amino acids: CASSFRLAESTDTQYF.